This T cell receptor beta chain was observed in a study of blood T cell repertoires in COVID-19 (dated by TCRdb to 2019 to 2021). About the study as a whole: Samples from collaborators originated in the United States, Italy and Spain and spanned both the acute and convalescent phases of COVID-19. Nearly every sample came with metadata listing a de-identified subject ID, COVID-19 status, age in years and sex. The dataset comprised deeply sampled blood TCRbeta repertoires from subjects exposed to, actively infected with, or recovered from COVID-19. The material from the prospective study consisted of cDNA or gDNA derived from T cells, B-cell-depleted T cells, or PBMCs. Where available, HLA class I and class II types were taken from metadata supplied by the sample provider and were not determined by assay-based typing. The samples were drawn from two sources: the first 160 participants of the ongoing ImmuneRACE study, and 1,254 subjects contributed by 6 global collaborators. The repertoires were released in a freely available public database meant as a resource for research on the immune response to SARS-CoV-2.

Each collaborating institution followed its own protocols to collect whole blood in K2EDTA tubes. For TCRbeta analysis, collaborators shipped samples as frozen whole blood, isolated PBMCs, or DNA extracted from either of those sample types. About this clone itself: Its antigen is not yet known. One base away there is no much larger clone; base qualities are not given.

The paper as a whole reports these results and caveats: The amount of clinical and demographic metadata varied by source and participant and was provided uncurated.

TCRbeta CDR3 regions were amplified from genomic DNA by means of the immunoSEQ Assay, a bias-controlled multiplex PCR. The paper's processing steps were these. Nucleated cell counts per sample were estimated from amplification of reference gene primers within the assay. To quantify the absolute abundance of each unique TCRbeta CDR3 rearrangement, sequence reads were collapsed and filtered. For each sample, productive Simpson clonality was calculated by taking the square root of Simpson's diversity index across productive rearrangements. TCRdb limited this immuneACCESS table to in-frame rearrangements with V and J called. A share of clones is missing; checked studies link under half to unresolved V genes, and the rest is unexplained. V, J and clone size are taken as reported in that table, and D and trimming were inferred from the DNA itself. The sample table lists around 120,000 clones, about two thirds of them with a count of one. The top ten hold 0.75% to 0.9% of the sample.

Between the V and J ends, shortened by 3 bases and 3 bases respectively, the junction contains 13 bases. CDR1 is given as SGHRS and CDR2 as YFSETQ, both from the germline V gene. The CDR3 runs 14 amino acids, cysteine and phenylalanine included. Here the CDR3 DNA is all that survives: 42 bases in frame from base 1. This TCR was recovered from a human donor with acute or convalescent COVID-19. The donor label of this sample is uncertain. Sequences were obtained from peripheral blood. The chain is made from TRBV5-1 and TRBJ2-7; TRBD2 is a possible D gene, resting on 6 matching bases. The CDR3 amino acid sequence is: CASSSFGGDYEQYF. The nucleotide sequence reads TGCGCCAGCAGCTCCTTTGGCGGGGACTACGAGCAGTACTTC. Supplemented by the reference TRBV5-1 and TRBJ2-7 proteins around the CDR3, the complete variable domain is KAGVTQTPRYLIKTRGQQVTLSCSPISGHRSVSWYQQTPGQGLQFLFEYFSETQRNKGNFPGRFSGRQFSNSRSEMNVSTLELGDSALYLCASSSFGGDYEQYFGPGTRLTVT.